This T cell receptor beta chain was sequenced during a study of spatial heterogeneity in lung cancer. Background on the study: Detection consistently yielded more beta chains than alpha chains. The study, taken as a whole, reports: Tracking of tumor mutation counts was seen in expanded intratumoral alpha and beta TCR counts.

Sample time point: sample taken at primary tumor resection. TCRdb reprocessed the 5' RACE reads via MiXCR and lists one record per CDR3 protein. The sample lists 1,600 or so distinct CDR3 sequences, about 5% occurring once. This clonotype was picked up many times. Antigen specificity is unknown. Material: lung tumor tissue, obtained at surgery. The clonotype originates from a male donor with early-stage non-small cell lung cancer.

DNA of the CDR3: TGCAGTGCTAGCGCTCCTAGCGGGAGCATTGGGGAGCAGTTCTTC. Translating gives CSASAPSGSIGEQFF. The chain is built from TRBV20-1 and TRBJ2-1; TRBD2 agrees at 10 bases. The CDR3 has 15 amino acids. Trimming at V came to 3 bases and at J to 10 bases, leaving 12 bases not matched to a gene. Germline values: CDR1 DFQATT, CDR2 SNEGSKA (reference sequence).